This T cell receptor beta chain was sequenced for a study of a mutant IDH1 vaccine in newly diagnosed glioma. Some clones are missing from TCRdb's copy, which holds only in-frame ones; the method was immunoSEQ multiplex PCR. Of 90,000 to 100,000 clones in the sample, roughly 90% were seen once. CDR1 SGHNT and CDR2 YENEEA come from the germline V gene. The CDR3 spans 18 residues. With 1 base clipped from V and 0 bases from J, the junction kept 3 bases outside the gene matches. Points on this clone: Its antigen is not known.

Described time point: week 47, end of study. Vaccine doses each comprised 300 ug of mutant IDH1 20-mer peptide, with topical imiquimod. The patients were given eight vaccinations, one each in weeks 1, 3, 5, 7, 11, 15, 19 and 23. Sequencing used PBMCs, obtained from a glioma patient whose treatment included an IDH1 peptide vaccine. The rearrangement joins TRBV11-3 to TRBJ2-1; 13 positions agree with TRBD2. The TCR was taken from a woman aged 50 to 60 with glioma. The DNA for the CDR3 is TGTGCCAGCAGCTTAGGGACTAGCGGGAGTCCCTCCTACAATGAGCAGTTCTTC. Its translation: CASSLGTSGSPSYNEQFF.